This passage covers 21 T cell receptor beta chains from one sample sequenced in a study of radiation and T cells in renal cell carcinoma. Time point reported: blood 4 weeks post-SBRT, at nephrectomy. Indicated treatment: 15 Gy SBRT to primary tumor, nephrectomy 4 weeks later. The table came from immunoSEQ multiplex PCR; TCRdb's copy has only in-frame clones and leaves some out. This repertoire shows roughly 86,000 clones, 85% found once; its top ten account for roughly a tenth. The sample here was blood, taken from a patient whose treatment included radiotherapy and nephrectomy. These receptors all come from a man in his fifties with renal cell carcinoma.

In its sample, this clone was seen once. The genes are TRBV2 and TRBJ2-1; 7 bases map to TRBD2. V was pared by 6 bases and J by 0 bases, with 8 bases of the junction left unmatched. This CDR3 has 16 amino acids. From germline, CDR1 is SNHLY and CDR2 FYNNEI. The CDR3: CASRKTSSSSYNEQFF. For the CDR3, the DNA is TGTGCCAGCAGGAAGACTAGCTCTAGCTCCTACAATGAGCAGTTCTTC.

This chain links TRBV7-9 with TRBJ2-3; perhaps TRBD2 as D (7 bases). CDR3 length equals 16 residues. The germline V gene has CDR1 SEHNR and CDR2 FQNEAQ (reference sequence). The V end was cut by 1 base, the J end by 9 bases, with 20 bases between. The CDR3 loop is CASSLEGRGHPQTQYF. CDR3 bases: TGTGCCAGCAGCTTAGAAGGGCGGGGGCACCCACAAACGCAGTATTTT.

V and J are TRBV9 and TRBJ2-7; TRBD2 matches at 8 bases. Germline assignment: CDR1 SGDLS and CDR2 YYNGEE. The V segment lost 0 bases and the J segment 2 bases; nucleotides outside the gene matches: 7. The CDR3 covers 16 residues. CDR3 loop: CASSVEGGAGAYEQYF. DNA of the CDR3: TGTGCCAGCAGCGTAGAGGGGGGAGCGGGAGCCTACGAGCAGTACTTC.

The chain is built from TRBV9 and TRBJ1-4; 8 nucleotides agree with TRBD1. The ends lost 3 bases at V and 3 bases at J; junction bases unmatched: 4. Per the germline V gene, CDR1 is SGDLS and CDR2 is YYNGEE. CDR3 length: 15 residues. CDR3 region: CASSETGGANEKLFF. The CDR3 DNA reads as TGTGCCAGCAGCGAAACAGGGGGGGCTAATGAAAAACTGTTTTTT.

The chain joins TRBV6-6 to TRBJ2-5; D possibly corresponds to TRBD2 (6 bases). V lost 2 bases to trimming and J lost 5 bases, with 9 bases between them. The germline gives CDR1 MNHNY, CDR2 SVGAGI (reference sequence). The CDR3 has 13 amino acids. The CDR3 region has the DNA TGTGCCAGCAGTTACGGCGGAGGGGAGACCCAGTACTTC. Protein: CASSYGGGETQYF.

The CDR3 spells CAISESRDTQYF. DNA for the CDR3: TGTGCCATCAGTGAGTCTCGCGATACGCAGTATTTT. V usage is TRBV10-3 and J usage is TRBJ2-3; D unresolved. V lost 0 bases and J 6 bases, leaving 4 bases between the germline ends. Per the germline V gene, CDR1 is ENHRY and CDR2 is SYGVKD. This CDR3 has 12 amino acids.

The chain links TRBV23-1 to TRBJ1-5; tentative D call: TRBD1 (5 bases). TRBV23-1 is treated as an ORF (open reading frame) with a function not yet certain. V was shortened by 3 bases and J by 0 bases, with 21 bases between the two germline ends. The CDR3 covers 19 residues. CDR3 DNA sequence: TGCGCCAGCAGTCAGCCCTGGGGACGAAATCGGTATAGCAATCAGCCCCAGCATTTT. It encodes CASSQPWGRNRYSNQPQHF.

This chain connects TRBV5-1 to TRBJ1-1; the D gene is possibly TRBD1 (6 bases). This CDR3 comprises 14 residues. Trimming left V 7 bases short and J 0 bases short, with 13 bases between. Germline CDR1 reads SGHRS; CDR2 reads YFSETQ. As DNA, the CDR3 is TGCGCCAGCGGCGGCGGGGGGCTGAACACTGAAGCTTTCTTT. It encodes CASGGGGLNTEAFF.

The chain is built from TRBV10-3 and TRBJ2-2; 11 nucleotides line up with TRBD2. This CDR3 contains 14 residues. Trimming at V came to 6 bases and at J to 3 bases, leaving 0 bases not matched to a gene. Germline V lookup: CDR1 ENHRY, CDR2 SYGVKD. CDR3 DNA sequence: TGTGCCATCAGGGGACTAGCGGACACCGGGGAGCTGTTTTTT. This sequence encodes CAIRGLADTGELFF.

The CDR3 protein is CASSEQRGTGGETQYF. In nucleotides, the CDR3 is TGTGCCAGCAGTGAACAACGGGGGACAGGTGGGGAGACCCAGTACTTC. V is TRBV25-1 and J is TRBJ2-5; 8 nucleotides align to TRBD1. CDR3 length: 16 residues. Germline CDR1 MGHDK, CDR2 SYGVNS. The J segment lost 5 bases and the V segment lost 2 bases, leaving 10 bases of the junction unmatched. The variable domain in full, with the rest retrieved from reference TRBV25-1 and TRBJ2-5, is EADIYQTPRYLVIGTGKKITLECSQTMGHDKMYWYQQDPGMELHLIHYSYGVNSTEKGDLSSESTVSRIRTEHFPLTLESARPSHTSQYLCASSEQRGTGGETQYFGPGTRLLVL.

V gene TRBV30 combines with J gene TRBJ1-6, with D perhaps matching TRBD1 (6 bases). Per the germline V gene, CDR1 is GTSNPN and CDR2 is SVGIG (reference sequence). V gave up 2 bases and J gave up 7 bases, with 12 bases separating them. The CDR3 has 14 amino acids. The CDR3 DNA sequence: TGTGCCTGGAGTCCAGGGGCTGGGAATTCACCCCTCCACTTT. Its translation is CAWSPGAGNSPLHF. Combining the CDR3 with reference TRBV30 and TRBJ1-6 gives the whole variable domain SQTIHQWPATLVQPVGSPLSLECTVEGTSNPNLYWYRQAAGRGLQLLFYSVGIGQISSEVPQNLSASRPQDRQFILSSKKLLLSDSGFYLCAWSPGAGNSPLHFGNGTRLTVT.

The rearrangement joins TRBV7-2 to TRBJ2-1; 8 bases agree with TRBD2. V was clipped by 6 bases and J by 7 bases; unmatched bases: 11. The CDR3 is 15 residues long. Germline loops: CDR1 SGHTA, CDR2 FQGNSA. The CDR3 loop reads CASRPSGGEFNEQFF. For the CDR3, the DNA is TGTGCCAGCAGGCCCAGCGGGGGCGAATTTAATGAGCAGTTCTTC. The full variable domain, its missing parts supplied by reference TRBV7-2 and TRBJ2-1, is GAGVSQSPSNKVTEKGKDVELRCDPISGHTALYWYRQSLGQGLEFLIYFQGNSAPDKSGLPSDRFSAERTGGSVSTLTIQRTQQEDSAVYLCASRPSGGEFNEQFFGPGTRLTVL.

The J gene is TRBJ1-2, the V gene TRBV6-1; 7 nucleotides align to TRBD1. The trim removed 2 bases at V and 5 bases at J, leaving 11 bases unmatched. Per germline, CDR1 MNHNS and CDR2 SASEGT. The CDR3 totals 16 residues. CDR3 in amino acids: CASSEMEGAGHYGYTF. As DNA, the CDR3 is TGTGCCAGCAGTGAAATGGAGGGGGCCGGACATTATGGCTACACCTTC.

V usage is TRBV19 and J usage is TRBJ1-2, with TRBD1 matching 8 bases. Trimming removed 4 bases from V and 7 bases from J; junction bases left unmatched: 11. Per germline, CDR1 LNHDA and CDR2 SQIVND (reference sequence). The CDR3 is made up of 15 amino acids. The CDR3 reads CASSTHANRGTGYTF. The CDR3 DNA reads as TGTGCCAGTAGTACTCATGCGAACAGGGGGACTGGCTACACCTTC.

The rearrangement links TRBV10-2 to TRBJ1-5, with a tentative D call TRBD1 (5 bases). V shed 8 bases and J shed 7 bases, with 18 bases lying between them. The V gene's germline CDR1 is WSHSY and CDR2 SAAADI. The CDR3 runs 14 residues. CDR3 protein: CASSSSGQEQPQHF. CDR3 coding DNA: TGCGCCAGCTCCTCCTCAGGGCAGGAACAGCCCCAGCATTTT.

The chain links TRBV7-9 to TRBJ2-1; D remains unclear. The V end lost 1 base, the J end lost 8 bases, and 0 bases lay between the germline ends. Germline-derived CDR1 and CDR2 are SEHNR and FQNEAQ (reference sequence). CDR3 length: 10 residues. The CDR3 sequence is CASSLDEQFF. CDR3 in DNA: TGTGCCAGCAGCTTAGATGAGCAGTTCTTC.

The gene calls are TRBV5-1 and TRBJ1-5; D gene uncertain. CDR1 and CDR2 (germline): SGHRS, YFSETQ. Trimming took 2 bases from V and 3 from J, leaving 12 bases between them. This CDR3 is 15 amino acids long. CDR3 residues: CASSFNGENNQPQHF. CDR3 sequence (DNA): TGCGCCAGCAGCTTTAACGGGGAGAACAATCAGCCCCAGCATTTT.

The chain recombines TRBV28 with TRBJ2-2, with 7 bases matching TRBD2. With V trimmed by 10 bases and J by 0 bases, 11 bases remained unmatched. Germline V gene sequence: CDR1 MDHEN, CDR2 SYDVKM. This CDR3 is built from 16 residues. CDR3 DNA sequence: TGTGCCACCCAGTGGGCGGGAGCTCCGAACACCGGGGAGCTGTTTTTT. This encodes CATQWAGAPNTGELFF.

The chain joins TRBV4-3 to TRBJ2-1, with D perhaps matching TRBD1 (6 bases). The ends were cut back, 4 bases at V and 2 bases at J, with 12 bases in the middle. The CDR3 is 15 residues long. Germline CDR1 is LGHNA and CDR2 is YSLEER. CDR3 in amino acids: CASSPQGITYNEQFF. In DNA form, the CDR3 reads TGCGCCAGCAGCCCACAGGGCATTACCTACAATGAGCAGTTCTTC.

This clone occurred a few times. The chain is built from TRBV23-1 and TRBJ2-5, with TRBD1 identical over 9 bases. TRBV23-1 is classed as an ORF, of uncertain function. V shed 6 bases, J shed 5 bases, and the junction held 1 base outside the gene matches. The CDR3 has 12 residues. In DNA form, the CDR3 reads TGCGCCAGCAGACAGGGGGCGGAGACCCAGTACTTC. Translation gives CASRQGAETQYF.

The V and J genes are TRBV2 and TRBJ2-7; D may match TRBD1 or TRBD2 (5 bases each). The CDR3 totals 13 residues. V was shortened by 5 bases and J by 3 bases, with 11 bases between the two germline ends. The germline V gene has CDR1 SNHLY and CDR2 FYNNEI. CDR3 in amino acids: CASSRDQYYEQYF. CDR3 sequence (DNA): TGTGCCAGCAGTCGGGACCAATACTACGAGCAGTACTTC.